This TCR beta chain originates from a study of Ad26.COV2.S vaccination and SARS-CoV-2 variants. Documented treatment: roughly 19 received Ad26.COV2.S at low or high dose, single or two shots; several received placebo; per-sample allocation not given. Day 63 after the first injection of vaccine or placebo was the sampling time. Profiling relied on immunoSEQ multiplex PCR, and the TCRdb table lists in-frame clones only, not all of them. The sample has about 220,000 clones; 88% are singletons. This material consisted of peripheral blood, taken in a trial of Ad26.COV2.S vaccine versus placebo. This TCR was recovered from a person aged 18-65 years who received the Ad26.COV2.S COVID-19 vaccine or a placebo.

In nucleotides, the CDR3 is TGTGCCTGGAGTGATCAGGGAATCGGCTACACCTTC. It translates to CAWSDQGIGYTF. The chain recombines TRBV30 with TRBJ1-2; the D gene is possibly TRBD1 (5 bases). Germline CDR1 reads GTSNPN; CDR2 reads SVGIG (reference sequence). With 1 base removed from V and 8 bases from J, the gap between germline ends came to 11 bases. The CDR3 extends over 12 amino acids. The entire variable domain, with the rest obtained from reference TRBV30 and TRBJ1-2, is as follows: SQTIHQWPATLVQPVGSPLSLECTVEGTSNPNLYWYRQAAGRGLQLLFYSVGIGQISSEVPQNLSASRPQDRQFILSSKKLLLSDSGFYLCAWSDQGIGYTFGSGTRLTVV.